This T cell receptor (beta chain) came from a study of sequential checkpoint blockade in melanoma. Sequencing used immunoSEQ multiplex PCR; TCRdb keeps in-frame clones, though not all of them. Here the sample spans under 25,000 clones, approximately 72% being singletons. Treatment described: randomized to nivolumab then ipilimumab (arm A) or the reverse (arm B). Live CD3+CD8+ CD19− CD56− cells were sorted from PBMCs. The trim removed 2 bases at V and 7 bases at J, leaving 3 bases unmatched. Germline CDR1 MNHEY, CDR2 SVGAGI. This CDR3 has 14 amino acids. The TCR was taken from a human donor with melanoma. V and J are TRBV6-5 and TRBJ2-1, with 9 positions matching TRBD2. This specimen was CD8+ T cells sorted from blood (inferred from file names), taken from a patient given nivolumab and ipilimumab in sequence. The CDR3, as DNA: TGTGCCAGCAGTTACGGGACTAGCACTAATGAGCAGTTCTTC. Amino acids: CASSYGTSTNEQFF.